This T cell receptor (beta chain) is drawn from a study of tumor and adjacent non-tumor tissue in lung cancer. The library came from three nested PCR rounds adapted from ARM-PCR protocols. Using its own MiXCR run on the multiplex PCR reads, TCRdb lists one record per CDR3 protein. Of about 100,000 distinct CDR3 sequences in the sample, 65% were seen once. CDR3 length equals 13 residues. Trimming shortened V by 3 bases and J by 8 bases, and 13 bases separated the two germline ends. CDR1 and CDR2 from the germline V gene are SQVTM and ANQGSEA. RNA was extracted from bulk tissue without any cell sorting. This non-tumor lung sample came from over 3 cm beyond the tumor edge.

What was sequenced was distant non-tumor lung tissue. The receptor was derived from a young man with non-small cell lung cancer. V gene TRBV29-1 combines with J gene TRBJ1-4, with D maybe TRBD1 (5 bases). In DNA, the CDR3 is TGCAGCGTTGACGATTGGGGGAGCGAAAAACTGTTTTTT. Translation gives CSVDDWGSEKLFF.